This entry describes one TCR beta chain. This CDR3 spans 16 amino acids. Germline CDR1 is SGDLS and CDR2 is YYNGEE. V dropped 4 bases and J dropped 4; count of bases not matched to a gene: 7. Original handling: Amplification with reference gene primers provided the estimates of nucleated cell counts. The method was immunoSEQ multiplex PCR; TCRdb's version includes in-frame clones alone and lacks a portion of them. The D gene and trimming were derived from the DNA, and the V and J assignments and clone size from that table. The sample includes 250,000 to 300,000 clones, approximately 86% of them seen just once. The sample originates from a study of blood T cell repertoires in COVID-19. Overall study: Acute and convalescent COVID-19 samples came from the United States, Italy and Spain. T cells, B-cell-depleted T cells, or PBMCs supplied cDNA or gDNA.

Sample: peripheral blood. This chain links TRBV9 with TRBJ1-5; TRBD1 aligns across 11 bases. The receptor comes from a woman aged 55-75 years with COVID-19, enrolled during active disease. The CDR3 DNA reads TGTGCCAGCAGCCCAGGACAGGGGGCCCGGAATCAGCCCCAGCATTTT. This gives the protein CASSPGQGARNQPQHF.